Listed here are 22 T cell receptor beta chains from one sample, sequenced in a study of immune characterization of retroperitoneal liposarcoma. TCRdb reprocessed the PCR reads with MiXCR, giving one entry per CDR3 protein. The sample includes some 20,000 distinct CDR3 sequences, 35% to 40% of them seen just once. The material sequenced was blood. Receptor source: a male donor with retroperitoneal liposarcoma.

In its sample, this clonotype was seen many times. This sequence joins TRBV6-5 and TRBJ2-1; 11 nucleotides line up with TRBD2. The germline CDR1 and CDR2 sequences are MNHEY and SVGAGI. Unmatched junction bases numbered 8, after V lost 4 bases and J lost 0 bases. The CDR3 is made up of 18 amino acids. DNA for the CDR3: TGTGCCAGCAGTTCCGGGACTAGCGGTATCCGCTCCTACAATGAGCAGTTCTTC. Translated, it gives CASSSGTSGIRSYNEQFF.

By share of the sample, this clonotype is medium-sized. The genes are TRBV6-6 and TRBJ2-3; 11 nucleotides agree with TRBD2. From germline, CDR1 is MNHNY and CDR2 SVGAGI (reference sequence). After removal of 2 bases from V and 0 bases from J, the junction contained 4 bases not matched to a gene. The CDR3 contains 17 residues. CDR3 amino acids: CASSYTSGGASTDTQYF. CDR3 sequence (DNA): TGTGCCAGCAGTTACACTAGCGGGGGTGCTAGCACAGATACGCAGTATTTT.

This clonotype showed up many times. J is TRBJ2-1 and V is TRBV7-6; the D gene is possibly TRBD1 (6 bases). The CDR3 is 15 residues long. The germline V and J ends were trimmed by 5 bases and 10 bases, with 21 bases remaining between them. Per germline, CDR1 SGHVS and CDR2 FNYEAQ. The CDR3 spells CASSKWQGSSYEQFF. CDR3 bases: TGTGCCAGCAGCAAGTGGCAGGGGAGCTCCTACGAGCAGTTCTTC.

In this sample, this clonotype turned up a few times. The V gene is TRBV5-1, the J gene TRBJ2-3; TRBD2 matches at 9 bases. The CDR3 is 16 residues long. Trimming at V came to 0 bases and at J to 2 bases, leaving 4 bases not matched to a gene. The germline CDR1 and CDR2 sequences are SGHRS and YFSETQ. The CDR3 loop is CASSLEPSGVTDTQYF. The CDR3, as DNA: TGCGCCAGCAGCTTGGAGCCTAGCGGGGTCACAGATACGCAGTATTTT.

The chain couples TRBV11-2 to TRBJ2-2; 8 bases align to TRBD1. CDR3 length: 15 residues. CDR1 is SGHAT and CDR2 is FQNNGV in the germline V gene. The trim removed 5 bases at V and 4 bases at J, leaving 6 bases unmatched. CDR3 amino acids: CASSPRTGSTGELFF. The CDR3 DNA is TGTGCCAGCAGCCCTCGGACAGGGAGCACCGGGGAGCTGTTTTTT.

In its sample, this clonotype was seen once. This chain links TRBV10-2 with TRBJ1-6, with D uncertain. Trimming cost V 2 bases and J 7 bases, with 6 bases left between them. This CDR3 is built from 13 residues. The germline V gene encodes CDR1 WSHSY and CDR2 SAAADI. CDR3 nucleotides: TGCGCCAGCAGTGAGGGTGGCAATTCACCCCTCCACTTT. It is translated as CASSEGGNSPLHF.

This clonotype turned up a few times. This chain links TRBV12-3 or TRBV12-4 with TRBJ2-2; D not certain. This CDR3 contains 13 residues. Deletions cut 0 bases from V and 8 bases from J, with 7 bases between. In nucleotides, the CDR3 is TGTGCCAGCAGTTTAGCGCAAGGAGGGGAGCTGTTTTTT. Translating it yields CASSLAQGGELFF.

In its sample, this clonotype was seen a few times. The chain couples TRBV12-3 or TRBV12-4 to TRBJ2-4; TRBD2 agrees at 9 bases. Trimming removed 6 bases from V and 13 bases from J; junction bases left unmatched: 22. CDR3 length equals 17 residues. CDR3 region: CASRSPFGLASYNEQYF. DNA of the CDR3: TGTGCCAGCAGATCCCCCTTCGGACTAGCGTCCTACAATGAGCAGTACTTC.

CDR3 sequence: CASSKRGGTYEQYF. CDR3 bases: TGTGCCAGCAGCAAGCGGGGGGGGACCTACGAGCAGTACTTC. The chain is built from TRBV6-1 and TRBJ2-1; 10 bases are a match to TRBD2. The J call may be incorrect, as the DNA end agrees better with TRBJ2-7. The CDR3 has 14 amino acids. Germline-derived CDR1 and CDR2 are MNHNS and SASEGT.

This chain links TRBV28 with TRBJ2-1; D is possibly TRBD2 (5 bases). Judging by the DNA end, TRBJ2-7 fits better; the J call may be wrong. The CDR3 loop spans 15 amino acids. Germline-derived CDR1 and CDR2 are MDHEN and SYDVKM. CDR3 coding DNA: TGTGCCAGCAGTTTAGCGGGCATTGGGTCCTACGAGCAGTACTTC. Its protein product is CASSLAGIGSYEQYF.

V is TRBV11-2 and J is TRBJ2-1, with TRBD2 as a possible D gene (8 bases). This CDR3 contains 19 residues. CDR1 SGHAT and CDR2 FQNNGV come from the germline V gene. The ends were cut back, 1 base at V and 0 bases at J, with 19 bases in the middle. This chain's CDR3 is CASSLGGGSGDSSYNEQFF. CDR3 nucleotides: TGTGCCAGCAGCTTAGGGGGTGGTAGCGGGGACAGCTCCTACAATGAGCAGTTCTTC.

This clonotype was detected once. The junction shows a germline mismatch at one end, possibly a read error. This chain links TRBV6-1 with TRBJ1-1; 9 nucleotides match TRBD1. In germline, CDR1 is MNHNS, CDR2 SASEGT. This CDR3 spans 10 amino acids. The DNA for the CDR3 is TGTGCCAGCAGTGGTCTACAGGGGGCCTTT. Translation: CASSGLQGAF.

This clonotype has more than one count but fewer than ten. This chain links TRBV6-5 with TRBJ2-4; TRBD2 aligns across 9 bases. The CDR3 is made up of 19 amino acids. Germline V gene lookup returns CDR1 MNHEY and CDR2 SVGAGI. The J segment lost 0 bases and the V segment lost 4 bases, leaving 13 bases of the junction unmatched. The CDR3, as DNA: TGTGCCAGCAGTTCCCGGGGAGCGGGAGGCGTACGAGCCAAAAACATTCAGTACTTC. This gives the protein CASSSRGAGGVRAKNIQYF.

With respect to this clonotype: A much larger clonotype is one base distant, so this may be a read error. In DNA form, the CDR3 reads TGTGCCAGCAGCATCGGGGGGATCCTCTACGAGCAGTTCTTC. Protein sequence: CASSIGGILYEQFF. This rearrangement joins TRBV7-2 to TRBJ2-1; TRBD2 matches 7 bases. Looked up from germline, CDR1 is SGHTA and CDR2 is FQGNSA. CDR3 size: 14 residues. The trim removed 5 bases at V and 10 bases at J, leaving 11 bases unmatched.

Only a few counts were recorded for this clonotype. The rearrangement links TRBV12-3 or TRBV12-4 to TRBJ1-2; D is uncertain. With 7 bases removed from V and 4 bases from J, the gap between germline ends came to 13 bases. This CDR3 region has 13 residues. Written as DNA, the CDR3 is TGTGCCAGCACCGTAGGCCCCTCCTATGGCTACACCTTC. Its translation: CASTVGPSYGYTF.

This clonotype has at least ten counts. The chain carries TRBV7-2 and TRBJ2-1; 13 bases are a match to TRBD2. Germline V gene sequence: CDR1 SGHTA, CDR2 FQGNSA. The V segment lost 1 base and the J segment 6 bases; nucleotides outside the gene matches: 0. The CDR3 sequence is 15 residues long. CDR3 amino acids: CASSLGLAGGNEQFF. In DNA form, the CDR3 reads TGTGCCAGCAGCTTAGGACTAGCGGGAGGCAATGAGCAGTTCTTC.

There are a few counts of this clonotype. The chain employs TRBV6-1 and TRBJ2-6; 11 nucleotides line up with TRBD1. The CDR3 contains 17 residues. Germline-derived CDR1 and CDR2 are MNHNS and SASEGT. V lost 8 bases and J lost 1; bases outside the gene matches: 7. The CDR3 nucleotides are TGTGCCAGCCGGACAGGGGGCGCCAATTCTGGGGCCAACGTCCTGACTTTC. This translates into CASRTGGANSGANVLTF.

The chain carries TRBV5-1 and TRBJ2-5, with 8 bases fitting TRBD1. Near its end, the DNA agrees better with TRBJ2-7, so the J call may be wrong. From germline, CDR1 is SGHRS and CDR2 YFSETQ. The CDR3 spans 15 residues. CDR3 residues: CASSFGQGPLGEQYF. DNA for the CDR3: TGCGCCAGCAGCTTCGGACAGGGTCCACTGGGCGAGCAGTACTTC.

The V and J genes are TRBV6-6 and TRBJ2-5, with D possibly being TRBD1 (6 bases). CDR3 length equals 13 residues. Trimming removed 6 bases from V and 5 bases from J, with 13 bases in between. Germline loops: CDR1 MNHNY, CDR2 SVGAGI (reference sequence). For the CDR3, the DNA is TGTGCCAGCAGCCCCAGACAGGTGGAGACCCAGTACTTC. It is translated as CASSPRQVETQYF.

This chain joins TRBV7-3 and TRBJ2-4; a possible D gene is TRBD1 (7 bases). The end of the DNA aligns better with TRBJ2-7, so the J call may be wrong. The CDR3 sequence is 14 residues long. CDR1 SGHTA and CDR2 FQGTGA come from the germline V gene. Written as DNA, the CDR3 is TGTGCCAGCAGCGTCCAGGGGGGCGTGGGCGAGCAGTACTTC. Encoded protein: CASSVQGGVGEQYF.

In this sample, this clonotype turned up a few times. The J gene is TRBJ2-2, the V gene TRBV12-5; TRBD2 agrees at 10 bases. Looked up from germline, CDR1 is LGHNT and CDR2 is FRNRAP. V lost 4 bases and J lost 1; bases outside the gene matches: 9. The CDR3 extends over 18 amino acids. The CDR3 DNA reads TGTGCTAGTGGTTCCCCCCCACTAGCGGGGATGAACACCGGGGAGCTGTTTTTT. Residues: CASGSPPLAGMNTGELFF.

This chain joins TRBV7-2 and TRBJ2-1, with TRBD2 identical over 9 bases. The CDR3 contains 15 residues. Unmatched junction bases numbered 12, after V lost 7 bases and J lost 8 bases. The V gene's germline CDR1 is SGHTA and CDR2 FQGNSA. The CDR3 bases are TGTGCCAGCACTTCGACGCGGGAGGGCATCGATGAGCAGTTCTTC. Protein product: CASTSTREGIDEQFF.